Each of the 14 T cell receptor beta chains below was sequenced from the same sample in a study of T cell changes during pregnancy in multiple sclerosis. Data came from immunoSEQ multiplex PCR; TCRdb stores just in-frame clones and leaves some out. The sample records tens of thousands of clones, around 90% being singletons. The sample here was peripheral blood, taken in the first trimester of pregnancy. These receptors were obtained from a female donor with multiple sclerosis, enrolled in a pregnancy study.

CDR3 residues: CASSLDRSGNTIYF. CDR3 DNA sequence: TGTGCCAGCAGCTTGGACAGGTCTGGAAACACCATATATTTT. The rearrangement links TRBV6-5 to TRBJ1-3; 7 bases are shared with TRBD1. Trimming took 6 bases from V and 1 from J; bases not matched to a gene: 3. This CDR3 is 14 amino acids long. Germline V gene data show CDR1 as MNHEY and CDR2 as SVGAGI.

V gene TRBV5-1 combines with J gene TRBJ1-1; 7 bases fit TRBD1. The CDR3 extends over 17 amino acids. CDR1 and CDR2 (germline): SGHRS, YFSETQ. V trimming: 1 base; J trimming: 4 bases; junction bases outside the gene matches: 13. The CDR3 region has the DNA TGCGCCAGCAGCTTGATTTACAGGGGCCGGCAAGGCACTGAAGCTTTCTTT. It specifies CASSLIYRGRQGTEAFF.

This chain connects TRBV7-8 to TRBJ2-7; D may be TRBD2 (6 bases). This CDR3 spans 10 amino acids. Trimming removed 8 bases at V and 6 bases at J, with 8 bases between. Germline V gene lookup returns CDR1 SGHVS and CDR2 FQNEAQ. The CDR3 DNA reads TGTGCCAGCGGAGCGGGCGAGCAGTACTTC. Its protein product is CASGAGEQYF. Combining the CDR3 with reference TRBV7-8 and TRBJ2-7 gives the whole variable domain GAGVSQSPRYKVAKRGQDVALRCDPISGHVSLFWYQQALGQGPEFLTYFQNEAQLDKSGLPSDRFFAERPEGSVSTLKIQRTQQEDSAVYLCASGAGEQYFGPGTRLTVT.

In nucleotides, the CDR3 is TGTGCCATCAGTGAAGATGAGTCCTACGAGCAGTACTTC. Its protein product is CAISEDESYEQYF. The chain couples TRBV10-3 to TRBJ2-7; D is ambiguous. The CDR3 extends over 13 amino acids. V dropped 3 bases and J dropped 1 base, with 7 bases sitting between them. Germline loops: CDR1 ENHRY, CDR2 SYGVKD.

This clone has ten or more counts. The chain links TRBV5-4 to TRBJ2-7; D perhaps matches TRBD2 (6 bases). Germline V gene data show CDR1 as SGHNT and CDR2 as YYREEE (reference sequence). This CDR3 comprises 14 residues. The V end lost 0 bases, the J end lost 3 bases, and 10 bases lay between the germline ends. DNA for the CDR3: TGTGCCAGCAGCTTGGCCGGGAGCGACTACGAGCAGTACTTC. It specifies CASSLAGSDYEQYF.

This chain links TRBV7-2 with TRBJ2-5, with a weak D call TRBD2 (5 bases). Germline CDR1 SGHTA, CDR2 FQGNSA. V lost 5 bases, J lost 2 bases, and 9 bases lay in between. The CDR3 sequence is 13 residues long. The CDR3 sequence: CASSREIQETQYF. CDR3 DNA sequence: TGTGCCAGCAGCCGGGAAATTCAAGAGACCCAGTACTTC.

The count of this clone is one. V is TRBV6-1 and J is TRBJ1-2; perhaps TRBD1 as D (6 bases). Trimming removed 3 bases from V and 5 bases from J, with 16 bases in between. Per the germline V gene, CDR1 is MNHNS and CDR2 is SASEGT. The CDR3 totals 15 residues. The CDR3 sequence: CASSEDERTAYGYTF. The CDR3 DNA follows: TGTGCCAGCAGTGAGGATGAAAGGACAGCATATGGCTACACCTTC.

The V gene is TRBV11-2, the J gene TRBJ2-1; TRBD2 matches 13 bases. Germline lookup yields CDR1 SGHAT and CDR2 FQNNGV. V was clipped by 3 bases and J by 3 bases; unmatched bases: 8. CDR3 length: 18 residues. The CDR3 DNA is TGTGCCAGCAGCTTCCTCCAGACTAGCGGGAGGTACTACAATGAGCAGTTCTTC. It codes for CASSFLQTSGRYYNEQFF. Variable domain in full (rest from reference TRBV11-2 and TRBJ2-1): EAGVAQSPRYKIIEKRQSVAFWCNPISGHATLYWYQQILGQGPKLLIQFQNNGVVDDSQLPKDRFSAERLKGVDSTLKIQPAKLEDSAVYLCASSFLQTSGRYYNEQFFGPGTRLTVL.

The genes are TRBV4-2 and TRBJ2-3, with 8 bases fitting TRBD2. The trim removed 3 bases at V and 1 base at J, leaving 3 bases unmatched. From germline, CDR1 is LGHNA and CDR2 YNFKEQ. This CDR3 region has 15 residues. CDR3 in amino acids: CASSQTTSGTDTQYF. DNA for the CDR3: TGTGCCAGCAGCCAGACGACTAGCGGCACAGATACGCAGTATTTT.

V gene TRBV29-1 combines with J gene TRBJ2-3, with 8 nucleotides matching TRBD2. V shed 5 bases and J 5 bases; nucleotides not matched to a gene: 6. The germline CDR1 and CDR2 sequences are SQVTM and ANQGSEA. There are 13 residues in the CDR3. The CDR3 protein is CSVRSTSVDTQYF. The DNA of the CDR3 is TGCAGCGTTCGGTCGACTAGCGTAGATACGCAGTATTTT.

V is TRBV6-5 and J is TRBJ2-1; 8 positions agree with TRBD1. CDR3 length: 15 amino acids. V trimming: 6 bases; J trimming: 2 bases; junction bases outside the gene matches: 6. Per the germline V gene, CDR1 is MNHEY and CDR2 is SVGAGI. This chain's CDR3 is CASRPGQGPYNEQFF. CDR3 in DNA: TGTGCCAGCAGGCCTGGACAGGGCCCCTACAATGAGCAGTTCTTC.

The genes are TRBV6-1 and TRBJ1-1, with a tentative D call TRBD1 (6 bases). The V gene's germline CDR1 is MNHNS and CDR2 SASEGT. With 8 bases removed from V and 4 bases from J, the gap between germline ends came to 14 bases. The CDR3 has 13 amino acids. The CDR3 loop reads CASPRGSTTEAFF. CDR3 nucleotides: TGTGCCAGCCCGAGGGGGAGTACCACTGAAGCTTTCTTT.

V and J are TRBV5-6 and TRBJ2-7; 8 nucleotides align to TRBD1. CDR1 is SGHDT, CDR2 YYEEEE, per germline. The CDR3 is made up of 13 amino acids. V shed 4 bases, J shed 3 bases, and the junction held 3 bases outside the gene matches. CDR3 loop: CASSGGQGYEQYF. CDR3 nucleotide sequence: TGTGCCAGCAGCGGAGGACAGGGCTACGAGCAGTACTTC.

The J gene is TRBJ2-2, the V gene TRBV5-1, with TRBD1 matching 11 bases. Germline V lookup: CDR1 SGHRS, CDR2 YFSETQ. The CDR3 runs to 15 residues. After removal of 3 bases from V and 7 bases from J, the junction contained 5 bases not matched to a gene. CDR3 coding DNA: TGCGCCAGCAGCTCTGGACAGGGGGCAGGCGGGGAGCTGTTTTTT. Translating gives CASSSGQGAGGELFF.